This T cell receptor (beta chain) emerged from a study of identical twins. CDR1 SGHRS and CDR2 YFSETQ come from the germline V gene. Trimming cost V 0 bases and J 4 bases, with 10 bases left between them. The CDR3 covers 14 residues. TCRdb ran MiXCR on the 5' RACE reads and lists one entry per CDR3 protein. The repertoire holds 350,000 to 400,000 distinct CDR3 sequences, 9% seen once, with 8% to 9.5% in the top ten. The source of this sequence is a woman between 45 and 60 years old in good health. This chain links TRBV5-1 with TRBJ1-2; D unresolved. Source material: naive T cells sorted from blood. The chain's CDR3 is CASSLDANAYGYTF. The CDR3 DNA reads as TGCGCCAGCAGCTTGGACGCCAATGCCTATGGCTACACCTTC.